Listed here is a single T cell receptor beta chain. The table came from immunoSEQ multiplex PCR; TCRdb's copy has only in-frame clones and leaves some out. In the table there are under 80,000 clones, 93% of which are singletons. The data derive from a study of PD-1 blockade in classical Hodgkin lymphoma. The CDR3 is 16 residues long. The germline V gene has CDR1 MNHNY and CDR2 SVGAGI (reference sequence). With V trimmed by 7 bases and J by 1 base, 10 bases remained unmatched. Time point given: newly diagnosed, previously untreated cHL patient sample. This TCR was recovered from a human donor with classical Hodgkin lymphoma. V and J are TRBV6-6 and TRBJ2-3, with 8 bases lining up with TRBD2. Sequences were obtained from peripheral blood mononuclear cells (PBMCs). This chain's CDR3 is CASNPRGRGGTDTQYF. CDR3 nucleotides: TGTGCCAGCAACCCACGGGGGCGGGGGGGCACAGATACGCAGTATTTT.